Below are 21 T cell receptor beta chains sequenced from a single sample in a study of blood T cell repertoires in COVID-19. TCRdb's copy holds only in-frame clones and misses some; the assay was immunoSEQ multiplex PCR. Of roughly 46,000 clones listed, 75% to 90% were seen once; the top ten hold about 15%. Sequencing input: peripheral blood. These receptors originate from a human donor in a cohort sampled during active COVID-19. The donor label of this sample is uncertain.

This CDR3 reads CASSTRNRVGNTGELFF. CDR3 in DNA: TGTGCCAGTAGTACACGAAACAGGGTGGGGAACACCGGGGAGCTGTTTTTT. The chain is built from TRBV19 and TRBJ2-2; possibly TRBD1 for D (6 bases). This CDR3 has 17 residues. CDR1 and CDR2 (germline): LNHDA, SQIVND (reference sequence). The germline V and J ends were trimmed by 4 bases and 1 base, with 16 bases remaining between them. Full variable domain (missing parts from reference TRBV19 and TRBJ2-2): DGGITQSPKYLFRKEGQNVTLSCEQNLNHDAMYWYRQDPGQGLRLIYYSQIVNDFQKGDIAEGYSVSREKKESFPLTVTSAQKNPTAFYLCASSTRNRVGNTGELFFGEGSRLTVL.

The V and J genes are TRBV2 and TRBJ2-7; 15 nucleotides line up with TRBD2. This CDR3 has 18 residues. With V trimmed by 9 bases and J by 7 bases, 19 bases remained unmatched. Germline lookup yields CDR1 SNHLY and CDR2 FYNNEI. Here the CDR3 DNA reads TGTGCCAGTACCCTCTGGGGACTAGCGGGGGGACAACCTAGGGAGCAGTACTTC. This encodes CASTLWGLAGGQPREQYF.

This rearrangement joins TRBV3-1 (or the pseudogene TRBV3-2) to TRBJ2-3; tentatively, D is TRBD2 (5 bases). Trimming cost V 4 bases and J 2 bases, with 10 bases left between them. CDR1 is LGHDT, CDR2 YNNKEL, per germline (reference sequence). The CDR3 spans 14 residues. This chain's CDR3 is CASSRGVHTDTQYF. The CDR3 nucleotides are TGTGCCAGCAGCCGGGGAGTACACACAGATACGCAGTATTTT.

This clone was counted only a few times. The V gene is TRBV5-1, the J gene TRBJ2-3; 9 positions agree with TRBD2. Per the germline V gene, CDR1 is SGHRS and CDR2 is YFSETQ. V shed 0 bases, J shed 4 bases, and the junction held 6 bases outside the gene matches. CDR3 length: 16 residues. DNA of the CDR3: TGCGCCAGCAGCTTGGGGTCGACTAGCGGCGCAGATACGCAGTATTTT. Translated: CASSLGSTSGADTQYF.

The V and J genes are TRBV2 and TRBJ2-1, with D possibly being TRBD1 (6 bases). The CDR3 consists of 15 residues. V was pared by 4 bases and J by 4 bases, with 14 bases between. Germline CDR1 reads SNHLY; CDR2 reads FYNNEI. The CDR3 nucleotides read TGTGCCAGCAGTGCGGACAGCCCTTCATACAATGAGCAGTTCTTC. As protein: CASSADSPSYNEQFF.

The chain joins TRBV6-5 to TRBJ2-1, with 10 bases matching TRBD2. The trim removed 4 bases at V and 7 bases at J, leaving 7 bases unmatched. Per the germline V gene, CDR1 is MNHEY and CDR2 is SVGAGI. The CDR3 loop spans 15 amino acids. The CDR3 region has the DNA TGTGCCAGCAGTTCGTTAGCGGGGGGCCTTAATGAGCAGTTCTTC. The encoded protein is CASSSLAGGLNEQFF.

The chain recombines TRBV7-6 with TRBJ2-3; possible D gene TRBD1, 6 bases. Trimming removed 1 base from V and 4 bases from J, with 15 bases in between. The CDR3 extends over 16 amino acids. Germline CDR1 and CDR2: SGHVS and FNYEAQ. The CDR3 DNA follows: TGTGCCAGCAGCTTAGATCAGGGGCGGAATGCAGATACGCAGTATTTT. Its protein is CASSLDQGRNADTQYF. The whole variable domain, filled in from reference TRBV7-6 and TRBJ2-3, reads GAGVSQSPRYKVTKRGQDVALRCDPISGHVSLYWYRQALGQGPEFLTYFNYEAQQDKSGLPNDRFSAERPEGSISTLTIQRTEQRDSAMYRCASSLDQGRNADTQYFGPGTRLTVL.

V and J are TRBV7-2 and TRBJ2-3; 9 bases match TRBD2. The J segment lost 4 bases and the V segment lost 4 bases, leaving 12 bases of the junction unmatched. This CDR3 has 17 residues. CDR1 is SGHTA, CDR2 FQGNSA, per germline. CDR3 sequence (DNA): TGTGCCAGCAGCTCTAACCCCTCCGCGGGGGGGTCAGATACGCAGTATTTT. Translation gives CASSSNPSAGGSDTQYF.

This clone was seen a handful of times. The chain combines TRBV6-1 with TRBJ1-5; TRBD1 is a possible D gene (6 bases). The V and J ends lost 0 bases and 6 bases respectively, with 15 bases between them. The germline V gene has CDR1 MNHNS and CDR2 SASEGT. There are 16 residues in the CDR3. Written as DNA, the CDR3 is TGTGCCAGCAGTGAAGCGAGAAGGGGAGGGGGTCAGCCCCAGCATTTT. Its protein product is CASSEARRGGGQPQHF.

This chain links TRBV7-2 with TRBJ2-3; TRBD2 matches at 8 bases. Germline V gene data show CDR1 as SGHTA and CDR2 as FQGNSA. The CDR3 consists of 15 residues. V lost 5 bases to trimming and J lost 1 base; unmatched junction nucleotides: 5. The CDR3 reads CASSPGGGRTDTQYF. The DNA of the CDR3 is TGTGCCAGCAGCCCCGGGGGGGGTCGCACAGATACGCAGTATTTT.

The chain employs TRBV4-3 and TRBJ2-6; the match to TRBD1 covers 8 bases. CDR3 length: 19 residues. The V segment lost 1 base and the J segment 1 base; nucleotides outside the gene matches: 9. Germline assignment: CDR1 LGHNA and CDR2 YSLEER. In nucleotides, the CDR3 is TGCGCCAGCAGCCAAGGATGGGGACAGGTGGTTTCTGGGGCCAACGTCCTGACTTTC. Residues: CASSQGWGQVVSGANVLTF.

The V gene is TRBV5-4, the J gene TRBJ1-2, with 8 bases lining up with TRBD1. This CDR3 region has 14 residues. CDR1 is SGHNT and CDR2 is YYREEE in the germline V gene (reference sequence). The ends lost 3 bases at V and 4 bases at J; junction bases unmatched: 5. The chain's CDR3 is CASSSLGQGYGYTF. The CDR3 DNA reads as TGTGCCAGCAGCTCCCTCGGACAGGGCTATGGCTACACCTTC.

The chain combines TRBV27 with TRBJ1-6; D call uncertain. The CDR3 length is 12 residues. Trimming took 2 bases from V and 7 from J, leaving 3 bases between them. Per the germline V gene, CDR1 is MNHEY and CDR2 is SMNVEV (reference sequence). CDR3 sequence reads: CASSLRNSPLHF. The DNA of the CDR3 is TGTGCCAGCAGTTTACGGAATTCACCCCTCCACTTT.

This clone appeared a single time. This chain uses TRBV3-1 (or the pseudogene TRBV3-2) with TRBJ1-2, with D maybe TRBD1 (5 bases). CDR1 is LGHDT, CDR2 YNNKEL, per germline (reference sequence). Deletions cut 5 bases from V and 7 bases from J, with 14 bases between. This CDR3 has 13 residues. In DNA form, the CDR3 reads TGTGCCAGCAGCGCCCGGCAGGGCTCTGGCTACACCTTC. It specifies CASSARQGSGYTF.

The chain uses TRBV20-1 and TRBJ1-1; D is undetermined. V lost 6 bases and J 3 bases, leaving 8 bases between the germline ends. Germline CDR1 is DFQATT and CDR2 is SNEGSKA (reference sequence). There are 11 residues in the CDR3. This CDR3 is CSAPVYTEAFF. The CDR3 nucleotides read TGCAGTGCGCCAGTCTACACTGAAGCTTTCTTT.

V is TRBV19 and J is TRBJ2-1, with 10 bases fitting TRBD2. V gave up 6 bases and J gave up 7 bases; unmatched junction bases: 9. The germline gives CDR1 LNHDA, CDR2 SQIVND (reference sequence). The CDR3 totals 15 residues. In DNA, the CDR3 is TGTGCCAGTAGACCCGGGACTAGCGTGGGGAATGAGCAGTTCTTC. Protein sequence: CASRPGTSVGNEQFF.

The chain uses TRBV3-1 (or the pseudogene TRBV3-2) and TRBJ2-3; D is possibly TRBD2 (5 bases). The germline V gene has CDR1 LGHDT and CDR2 YNNKEL (reference sequence). The CDR3 extends over 15 amino acids. The germline V and J ends were trimmed by 4 bases and 2 bases, with 13 bases remaining between them. DNA of the CDR3: TGTGCCAGCAGCCTATCGACTACAATCACAGATACGCAGTATTTT. It specifies CASSLSTTITDTQYF.

J is TRBJ1-2 and V is TRBV15; TRBD1 is a possible D gene (6 bases). V was shortened by 0 bases and J by 5 bases, with 10 bases between the two germline ends. Germline V lookup: CDR1 LNHNV, CDR2 YYDKDF (reference sequence). CDR3 length: 14 amino acids. CDR3 in DNA: TGTGCCACCAGCAGAGAGAGGACAGTATATGGCTACACCTTC. Protein product: CATSRERTVYGYTF. The variable domain in full, completed from reference TRBV15 and TRBJ1-2, reads DAMVIQNPRYQVTQFGKPVTLSCSQTLNHNVMYWYQQKSSQAPKLLFHYYDKDFNNEADTPDNFQSRRPNTSFCFLDIRSPGLGDTAMYLCATSRERTVYGYTFGSGTRLTVV.

The CDR3 region has the DNA TGTGCCAGCAGTTTCGCGGGGCTTACTGAAGCTTTCTTT. This translates into CASSFAGLTEAFF. The rearrangement uses TRBV28 and TRBJ1-1; D is possibly TRBD1 (5 bases). V was cut by 3 bases and J by 5 bases, with 10 bases left in between. The CDR3 is 13 amino acids. In germline, CDR1 is MDHEN, CDR2 SYDVKM.

The chain uses TRBV7-9 and TRBJ1-1; D call uncertain. This CDR3 is 13 amino acids long. Germline loops: CDR1 SEHNR, CDR2 FQNEAQ (reference sequence). Trimming shortened V by 2 bases and J by 7 bases, and 11 bases separated the two germline ends. The CDR3 reads CASSLKADIEAFF. The CDR3 DNA reads as TGTGCCAGCAGCTTAAAGGCGGATATTGAAGCTTTCTTT. The entire variable domain, with the rest obtained from reference TRBV7-9 and TRBJ1-1, is as follows: DTGVSQNPRHKITKRGQNVTFRCDPISEHNRLYWYRQTLGQGPEFLTYFQNEAQLEKSRLLSDRFSAERPKGSFSTLEIQRTEQGDSAMYLCASSLKADIEAFFGQGTRLTVV.

The chain combines TRBV10-3 with TRBJ1-2; D not resolved. This CDR3 is built from 15 residues. Per the germline V gene, CDR1 is ENHRY and CDR2 is SYGVKD. The V end lost 4 bases, the J end lost 6 bases, and 18 bases lay between the germline ends. The CDR3 reads CAISAQVGRSHGYTF. CDR3 bases: TGTGCCATCAGTGCTCAGGTGGGGAGGAGCCATGGCTACACCTTC.